The clone carrying this T cell receptor (beta chain) was counted a single time. The germline CDR1 and CDR2 sequences are SNHLY and FYNNEI. This CDR3 spans 15 amino acids. V shed 3 bases, J shed 7 bases, and the junction held 7 bases outside the gene matches. The data derive from a study of OX40 agonist ivuxolimab in advanced cancers. Here immunoSEQ multiplex PCR was the method, and the copy in TCRdb shows in-frame clones only, minus some. The table includes tens of thousands of clones, approximately 86% detected once. The chain links TRBV2 to TRBJ2-5; TRBD2 agrees at 11 bases. This clonotype was sampled from an adult with an advanced solid tumor such as melanoma, head and neck, liver or kidney cancer. The specimen was CD4+ or CD8+ T cells sorted from blood, collected in a trial of the OX40 agonist ivuxolimab. In nucleotides, the CDR3 is TGTGCCAGCAGTGATACCACTAGCGGGGGTTTGACCCAGTACTTC. Residues: CASSDTTSGGLTQYF.